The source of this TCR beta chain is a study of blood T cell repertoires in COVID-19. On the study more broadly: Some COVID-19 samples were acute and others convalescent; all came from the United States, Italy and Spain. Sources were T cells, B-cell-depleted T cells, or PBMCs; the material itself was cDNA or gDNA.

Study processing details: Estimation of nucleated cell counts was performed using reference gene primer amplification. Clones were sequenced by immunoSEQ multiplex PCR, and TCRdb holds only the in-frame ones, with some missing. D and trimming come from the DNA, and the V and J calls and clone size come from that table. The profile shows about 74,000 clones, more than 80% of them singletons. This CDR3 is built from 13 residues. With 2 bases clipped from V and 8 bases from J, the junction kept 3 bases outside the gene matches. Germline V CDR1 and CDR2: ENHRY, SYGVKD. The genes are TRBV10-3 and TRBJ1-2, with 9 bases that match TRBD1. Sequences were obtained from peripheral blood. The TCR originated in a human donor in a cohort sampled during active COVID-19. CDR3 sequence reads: CAISERTGDGYTF. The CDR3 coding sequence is TGTGCCATCAGTGAGCGGACAGGGGACGGCTACACCTTC.